Here is one TCR beta chain with its context. There is no known antigen for this receptor. Nothing much larger sits one base from this clone, and base qualities are not available. Using the deep immunoSEQ assay, multiplex PCR amplified TCR CDR3 regions from genomic DNA. For each cell subset, the extracted genomic DNA was distributed evenly across all wells of several immunoSEQ 96-well plates, and each plate served as one replicate. For sorted subsets, each replicate PCR was loaded with approximately 0.2 ug genomic DNA, equivalent to 32,000 or so T cell genomes. Purified libraries were quantified with a Qubit 3.0 fluorometer, sized on a Bioanalyzer 2100, and re-quantified with the KAPA Library Quantification kit. A separate single-read 150-cycle Illumina NextSeq 550 flow cell was used to sequence each immunoSEQ 96-well plate. The authors processed their data as follows. Because the immunoSEQ output included only junctional sequences and no quality scores, the filtering could not be the same as the filtering used for full-length reads. Sequences were annotated with PyIR, a Python wrapper for IgBLAST v1.9, using IMGT germline references to assign V/J genes and CDR3. Reads were removed for weak V/J assignments (E-value above 1e-6), missing CDR3, stop codons, out-of-frame junctions, or ambiguous translated residues. V3J clonotypes were defined as sequences sharing an identical inferred V gene, J gene, and CDR3 amino acid sequence. The percentage overlap between two repertoires was calculated by dividing the number of shared unique clonotypes by the size of the smaller repertoire. Three approaches were used to assess repertoire richness: RTK rarefaction, the Chao1 estimator, and Recon v2.1 estimates of unobserved clonotypes. Generation probabilities were computed with OLGA for all TCRbeta clonotypes obtained by the gDNA method from several donors. TCRdb provides this immuneACCESS table in a form limited to in-frame rearrangements. Some clones are lacking; in checked studies, under half of them reflect an unresolved V gene, and why the rest are absent is not known. That table is the source of V, J and clone size, and D and trimming were worked out from the DNA. This sample gives millions of clones in total; 85% to 95% of them show up just once. Over 0.12% of the sample goes to the ten largest clones.

This entry is derived from a study of shared clonotypes between healthy human individuals (dated by TCRdb to 2020 to 2021). Broadly, across the study: A few men and a couple of women, aged 18 to 49 years, made up the cohort. For each donor, CD4 naive and CD4 memory were each given three plates, CD8 naive was given two plates, and CD8 memory was given one plate. To estimate repertoire size and how much clonotype sharing occurs between individuals, the study deeply sequenced the blood TCR repertoires of several healthy adults. To increase sequencing depth and limit assay-specific biases, TCR repertoire library preparation and sequencing were carried out by different laboratories using diverse techniques. Per donor, leukapheresis produced somewhere between about 0.85 and 9.5 billion PBMCs. Broad study findings and their caveats: When a handful of donors were compared, the shared fraction of clonotypes was around 5% for naive CD4, 3.5% for naive CD8, roughly 2.5% for memory CD4, and roughly 0.4% for memory CD8. The small number of donors limited the genetic and exposure-history diversity represented. Sampling was limited to blood, and TCR repertoires in tissue likely differ from TCR repertoires in blood. Rarefaction of sorted-subset datasets indicated incomplete sequencing despite the large sequencing depth. Estimated clonotype richness was generally larger for naive than for memory subsets. Compared with non-shared clonotypes, clonotypes shared by all four sorted-subset donors had higher generation probabilities. Based on pairwise subsampling, the degree of clonotype sharing among donors was expected to be affected by sequencing depth.

Donors were healthy HIV-negative adults with no recently reported acute infections or vaccinations. Only Caucasian adults living in Nashville, Tennessee, USA were represented among the donors. CD4+ T cells were enriched by magnetic negative selection, after which naive cells were positively selected on CD45RA and the negative fraction was taken as the memory subset. Blood was collected by leukapheresis, and PBMCs were isolated by Ficoll-Histopaque density gradient centrifugation and then cryopreserved in liquid nitrogen vapor phase. Purity and quantity of every magnetically sorted T cell population were checked by analytical flow cytometry. From each sorted fraction, genomic DNA was isolated and quantified by UV absorbance on a Nanodrop 2000c. From the cysteine up to the phenylalanine, the CDR3 has a length of 13 residues. Of all the DNA, just the CDR3 is kept, 39 bases in frame from base 1. The germline V gene encodes CDR1 MNHNY and CDR2 SVGAGI (reference sequence). V is cut by 5 bases and J by 5 bases, and the space between the germline ends is 12 bases.

The sequence joins TRBV6-6 to TRBJ1-2, with no confident D gene call. The receptor comes from a man younger than 35 in good health. Sequencing input: naive CD4+ T cells sorted from blood. What the cell subset or site label conveys for this sample: CD45RA+ positively selected. DNA sequence: TGTGCCAGCAGTCAAACAGCAAATTATGGCTACACCTTC. Its protein is CASSQTANYGYTF.